These T cell receptor beta chains were read from a single sample in a study of T cells in Graves' hyperthyroidism and ophthalmopathy. MiXCR, applied by TCRdb to the multiplex PCR reads, yields one record per CDR3 protein. The table shows 250,000 to 300,000 distinct CDR3 sequences, with roughly 15% occurring only once. What was sequenced was blood. These receptors were taken from a woman aged 40 to 55 with Graves' hyperthyroidism. Each CDR3 is given without its conserved first and last residue. The order of the fields is CDR3 protein, clone size, V gene. The listing skips clone size in some rows; elsewhere it reads once, few, many or a size class.

ASGLGPSANTGELF few TRBV7-7
ASSLERGPREQF many TRBV11-3
ATRLGRRNEKLF many TRBV24-1
ASRERDRAF many TRBV3-1
AISVTGETQY many TRBV10-3
SVEREQY many TRBV29-1
ASSLNRRAYEQY many TRBV12-3/TRBV12-4
ASSAGTSGSGTQY . TRBV12-3/TRBV12-4
ASRAESSYNEQF few TRBV5-1
ASSLGTGVGEQY . TRBV28
ASSFPGGWKTQY many TRBV7-2
ASQRGSHGYT many TRBV28
ASSILPGMNTEAF few TRBV19
ASRFMGISGANVLT many TRBV11-2
ASNEGEQF . TRBV6-2/TRBV6-3
ASSEGQARTDTQY many TRBV6-1
SARVGNTEAF many TRBV20-1
AWTSGGQETQY few TRBV30
ASSTPTGYNEQF . TRBV5-1
ASSIRGGGAQNIQY many TRBV19
ASSRGREPWYEQY . TRBV18
ASSRFPDNYGYT many TRBV3-1
ASSLGGVRSYEQY few TRBV7-9
ASSLDRDHAEAF . TRBV7-6
ASSQKGGTTSTYEQY few TRBV6-1
ATSTGQGLDEQY many TRBV24-1
SAPTSGTDTQY many TRBV20-1
SARAGQGAQPQH many TRBV20-1
ASSPLGTPTLNEQF . TRBV18
ASSFHPGTANTGELF many TRBV27
ASSQGPGSEQY many TRBV14
ASSSPGLAGGGETQY many TRBV28
ASSTHQKIAGTDTQY many TRBV28
ASITTGQTEAF . TRBV12-3/TRBV12-4
ASSPGGLRGEQY . TRBV18
ASSHPSRDARFSGANVLT . TRBV4-1
ASSFAGAGEKLF many TRBV28
ASKAPGPLVDTQY . TRBV28
SAISGNTIY many TRBV20-1
SARQGGEQY many TRBV20-1
ASSGTGSGANVLT many TRBV11-2
ATQNWGDENTGELF many TRBV24-1
ASSLVMVGNTEAF many TRBV7-9
SARVDRGINEKLF . TRBV20-1
SVVDLFTDTQY many TRBV29-1
ASSLVSSTDTQY many TRBV12-3/TRBV12-4
ASSLMSSGSAGELF many TRBV7-2
ASSPGWDQETQY . TRBV5-1
AWNPGSFNEKLF many TRBV30